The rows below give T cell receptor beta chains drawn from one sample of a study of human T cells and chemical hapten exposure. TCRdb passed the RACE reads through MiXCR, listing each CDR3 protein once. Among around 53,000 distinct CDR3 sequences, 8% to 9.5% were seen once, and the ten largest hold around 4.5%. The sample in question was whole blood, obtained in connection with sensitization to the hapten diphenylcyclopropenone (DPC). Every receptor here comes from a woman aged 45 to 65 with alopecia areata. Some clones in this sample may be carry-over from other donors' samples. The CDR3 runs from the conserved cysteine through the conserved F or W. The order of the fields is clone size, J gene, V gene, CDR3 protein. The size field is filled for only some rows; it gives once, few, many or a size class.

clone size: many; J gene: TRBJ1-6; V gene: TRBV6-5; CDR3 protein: CASSLGRAYNSPLHF
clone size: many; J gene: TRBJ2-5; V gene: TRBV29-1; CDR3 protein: CSGAASGSIETQYF
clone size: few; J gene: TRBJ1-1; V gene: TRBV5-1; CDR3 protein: CASSTRDRGQTNTEAFF
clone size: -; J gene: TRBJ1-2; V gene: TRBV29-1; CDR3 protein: CSVVQEYGYTF
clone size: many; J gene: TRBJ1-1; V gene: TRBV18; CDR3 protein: CASSPNVPGADEAFF
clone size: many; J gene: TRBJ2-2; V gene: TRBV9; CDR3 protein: CASSPFLTGVGELFF
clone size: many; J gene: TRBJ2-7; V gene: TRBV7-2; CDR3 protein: CASSGRGSGTSGYEQYF
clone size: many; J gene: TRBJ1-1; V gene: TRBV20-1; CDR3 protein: CSARLNSIAEAFF
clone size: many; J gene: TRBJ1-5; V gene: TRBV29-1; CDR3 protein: CSAGQGANQPQHF
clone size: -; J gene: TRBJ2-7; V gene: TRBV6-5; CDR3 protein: CASSYGTSRSYEQYF
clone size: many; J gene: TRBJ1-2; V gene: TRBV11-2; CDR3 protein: CASSLAFWGSDYGYTF
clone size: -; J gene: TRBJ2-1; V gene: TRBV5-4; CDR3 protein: CASSPLVPAPAGGQAFGEQFF
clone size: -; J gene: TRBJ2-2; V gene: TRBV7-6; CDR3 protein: CASSEGLSTGELFF
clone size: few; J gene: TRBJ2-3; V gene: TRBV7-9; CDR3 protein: CASSFGTNLNRGADTQYF
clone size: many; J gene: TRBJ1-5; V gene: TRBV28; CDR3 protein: CASSFPGQALFQPQHF
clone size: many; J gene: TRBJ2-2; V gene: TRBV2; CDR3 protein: CASNIRDTGELFF
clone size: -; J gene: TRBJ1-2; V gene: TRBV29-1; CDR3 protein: CSVDDYAGYTF
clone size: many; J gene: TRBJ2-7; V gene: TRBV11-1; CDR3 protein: CASSIGNRGSYEQYF
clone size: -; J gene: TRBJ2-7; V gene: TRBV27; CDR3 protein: CASRRKTRGPSYEQYF
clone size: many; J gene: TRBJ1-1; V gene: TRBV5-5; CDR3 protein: CASSLAPDGEAFF